Included here is one TCR beta chain sequence, with context. What it binds is not known. This specimen comes from a study of Ad26.COV2.S vaccination and SARS-CoV-2 variants. Points from the study as a whole: Participants given vaccine showed non-spike TCR breadth similar to that of placebo recipients.

The treatment here: about 20 received Ad26.COV2.S at low or high dose, single or two shots; a few received placebo; per-sample allocation not given. Day 63 after the first injection of vaccine or placebo was the sampling time. TCRdb keeps only in-frame clones here, not all; method: immunoSEQ multiplex PCR. The data hold about 350,000 clones, with roughly 91% observed a single time. This CDR3 is 15 amino acids long. J was trimmed by 1 base and V by 5 bases; bases with no gene match: 4. The germline V gene has CDR1 LNHDA and CDR2 SQIVND (reference sequence). The TCR originated in a person aged 18 to 65 who received the Ad26.COV2.S COVID-19 vaccine or a placebo. Sequenced here: peripheral blood, sampled in a trial of Ad26.COV2.S vaccine versus placebo. The chain is built from TRBV19 and TRBJ1-5; TRBD1 matches at 8 bases. CDR3 nucleotides: TGTGCCAGTAGTGCTAGGACAGGGAGCAATCAGCCCCAGCATTTT. Amino acids: CASSARTGSNQPQHF.